This T cell receptor (beta chain) was sequenced during a study of tumor and adjacent non-tumor tissue in lung cancer. Study summary: Samples averaged approximately 3.9 million productive TCRbeta reads each. Study outcomes and limitations: TCR diversity was significantly greater in tumor than normal lung tissue.

The template was RNA from unsorted bulk tissue. V was trimmed by 3 bases and J by 4 bases, leaving 13 bases between them. The germline gives CDR1 MDHEN, CDR2 SYDVKM. The CDR3 spans 15 residues. A note on this clonotype: Its antigen is undetermined.

TCRbeta libraries were built with three rounds of nested PCR, modified from ARM-PCR. TCRdb re-called the multiplex PCR reads through MiXCR, storing one row per CDR3 protein. The table lists 200,000 to 250,000 distinct CDR3 sequences, 71% of them singletons. Sequencing was performed on lung tumor tissue. This clonotype originated in a man between 60 and 70 years old with non-small cell lung cancer. V is TRBV28 and J is TRBJ2-1; unclear D gene. The CDR3 sequence is CASSLDDIGYNEQFF. In DNA form, the CDR3 reads TGTGCCAGCAGTTTGGATGATATCGGATACAATGAGCAGTTCTTC.